This entry lists 18 T cell receptor beta chains sequenced from one sample in a study of blood T cells in healthy people across ages. For the second PCR, which ran for about 6 to 12 cycles, a sample-barcoded 5' primer and a J-beta primer mix were used. In TCRdb, the 5' RACE reads were re-called with MiXCR into one record per CDR3 protein. The data show hundreds of thousands of distinct CDR3 sequences, 29% seen once. The specimen sequenced was blood. The receptors stem from a woman older than 75 in good health.

This clonotype was seen only a few times. The chain joins TRBV2 to TRBJ1-5; unclear D gene. This CDR3 region has 16 residues. Trimming took 1 base from V and 0 from J, leaving 10 bases between them. CDR1 and CDR2 from the germline V gene are SNHLY and FYNNEI. Here the CDR3 reads CASSEGMWHSNQPQHF. CDR3 DNA: TGTGCCAGCAGTGAAGGAATGTGGCATAGCAATCAGCCCCAGCATTTT.

J is TRBJ1-1 and V is TRBV11-2; the D gene is possibly TRBD1 (5 bases). CDR1 and CDR2 (germline): SGHAT, FQNNGV. Trimming cost V 5 bases and J 1 base, with 14 bases left between them. The CDR3 runs 15 residues. The CDR3 sequence: CASSQQWGKNTEAFF. As DNA, the CDR3 is TGTGCCAGCAGCCAACAATGGGGGAAGAACACTGAAGCTTTCTTT.

This clonotype was seen ten or more times. This CDR3 is CASRTGGYSYGYTF. The CDR3, as DNA: TGTGCCAGCAGGACAGGGGGGTATAGCTATGGCTACACCTTC. The rearrangement uses TRBV2 and TRBJ1-2; 9 bases map to TRBD1. V shed 6 bases and J 4 bases; nucleotides not matched to a gene: 6. This CDR3 is built from 14 residues. The germline V gene has CDR1 SNHLY and CDR2 FYNNEI.

This clonotype showed up many times. The chain uses TRBV20-1 and TRBJ2-3; a possible D gene is TRBD1 (6 bases). Trimming left V 4 bases short and J 3 bases short, with 14 bases between. The length of the CDR3 is 14 residues. CDR1 is DFQATT and CDR2 is SNEGSKA in the germline V gene (reference sequence). The CDR3 loop is CSANYREKTDTQYF. The CDR3 DNA reads TGCAGTGCTAACTACAGGGAGAAGACAGATACGCAGTATTTT.

The table lists this clonotype with many counts. V usage is TRBV11-2 and J usage is TRBJ2-1; 8 nucleotides agree with TRBD1. The germline gives CDR1 SGHAT, CDR2 FQNNGV. Trimming at V came to 8 bases and at J to 3 bases, leaving 6 bases not matched to a gene. CDR3 length: 14 amino acids. The CDR3 loop reads CASRGGTGYNEQFF. In DNA form, the CDR3 reads TGTGCCAGCCGGGGCGGGACAGGCTACAATGAGCAGTTCTTC.

The chain is built from TRBV6-2 or TRBV6-3 and TRBJ2-5; TRBD1 agrees at 8 bases. Per the germline V gene, CDR1 is MNHEY and CDR2 is SVGEGT. Trimming at V came to 2 bases and at J to 4 bases, leaving 12 bases not matched to a gene. CDR3 length: 17 amino acids. In nucleotides, the CDR3 is TGTGCCAGCAGTTACGGCCGGACAGGGACCGGTCCAGAGACCCAGTACTTC. As protein: CASSYGRTGTGPETQYF.

Comment on this clonotype: A junction end diverges from the germline sequence, so it may reflect a read error. The rearrangement uses TRBV7-2 and TRBJ2-3, with D maybe TRBD2 (6 bases). This CDR3 has 17 amino acids. Per the germline V gene, CDR1 is SGHTA and CDR2 is FQGNSA. The CDR3 loop is CASSRGGAGASTGTQYF. The CDR3 bases are TGTGCCAGCAGCCGGGGCGGAGCGGGTGCTAGCACAGGTACGCAGTATTTT.

This chain uses TRBV30 with TRBJ1-2, with TRBD1 matching over 9 bases. The CDR3 loop spans 15 amino acids. The germline V gene encodes CDR1 GTSNPN and CDR2 SVGIG (reference sequence). J was trimmed by 8 bases and V by 1 base; bases with no gene match: 11. Here the CDR3 reads CAWSGTGGRAGGYTF. The CDR3 DNA sequence: TGTGCCTGGAGTGGAACAGGGGGCAGAGCGGGAGGCTACACCTTC. Variable domain in full (rest from reference TRBV30 and TRBJ1-2): SQTIHQWPATLVQPVGSPLSLECTVEGTSNPNLYWYRQAAGRGLQLLFYSVGIGQISSEVPQNLSASRPQDRQFILSSKKLLLSDSGFYLCAWSGTGGRAGGYTFGSGTRLTVV.

The rearrangement links TRBV7-6 to TRBJ2-7; 8 nucleotides line up with TRBD2. The CDR3 is made up of 19 amino acids. From germline, CDR1 is SGHVS and CDR2 FNYEAQ. With 2 bases clipped from V and 3 bases from J, the junction kept 18 bases outside the gene matches. CDR3 sequence (DNA): TGTGCCAGCAGCTTATGGGGGGGGCATAGCGGGGTGAGTTTCTACGAGCAGTACTTC. Translating it yields CASSLWGGHSGVSFYEQYF.

This clonotype was picked up one time. The chain carries TRBV6-6 and TRBJ2-1, with 9 bases identical to TRBD2. This CDR3 comprises 14 residues. CDR1 is MNHNY and CDR2 is SVGAGI in the germline V gene (reference sequence). The V gene end was trimmed by 11 bases and the J gene end by 9 bases; junction bases not matched to a gene: 14. CDR3 sequence reads: CAGSSAGGPFEQFF. DNA for the CDR3: TGTGCCGGTAGTTCCGCGGGGGGGCCTTTTGAGCAGTTCTTC.

V and J are TRBV12-3 or TRBV12-4 and TRBJ1-4; D unresolved. V lost 6 bases, J lost 0 bases, and 11 bases lay in between. The CDR3 is 15 residues long. This CDR3 is CASSTTSATNEKLFF. As DNA, the CDR3 is TGTGCCAGCAGCACCACGAGTGCAACTAATGAAAAACTGTTTTTT.

The chain links TRBV11-2 to TRBJ2-1; D is unclear. This CDR3 is 15 amino acids long. The germline V and J ends were trimmed by 4 bases and 6 bases, with 16 bases remaining between them. The germline V gene has CDR1 SGHAT and CDR2 FQNNGV. The CDR3 loop is CASSSNHRVTNEQFF. DNA for the CDR3: TGTGCCAGCAGCTCAAATCATCGAGTTACCAATGAGCAGTTCTTC.

V gene TRBV7-9 combines with J gene TRBJ2-3, with 7 bases lining up with TRBD2. CDR3 length: 14 residues. Germline assignment: CDR1 SEHNR and CDR2 FQNEAQ (reference sequence). Trimming cost V 5 bases and J 3 bases; bases outside gene matches: 5. This CDR3 reads CASSLGGETDTQYF. DNA of the CDR3: TGTGCCAGCAGCCTGGGGGGGGAGACAGATACGCAGTATTTT.

This clonotype was observed many times. The chain is built from TRBV5-1 and TRBJ1-1, with a weak D call TRBD1 (5 bases). The V and J ends lost 0 bases and 11 bases respectively, with 17 bases between them. CDR1 is SGHRS and CDR2 is YFSETQ in the germline V gene. The CDR3 loop spans 14 amino acids. This chain's CDR3 is CASSLDDPGTKAFF. The CDR3 bases are TGCGCCAGCAGCTTGGACGACCCCGGGACGAAGGCTTTCTTT. The full variable domain, its missing parts supplied by reference TRBV5-1 and TRBJ1-1, is KAGVTQTPRYLIKTRGQQVTLSCSPISGHRSVSWYQQTPGQGLQFLFEYFSETQRNKGNFPGRFSGRQFSNSRSEMNVSTLELGDSALYLCASSLDDPGTKAFFGQGTRLTVV.

Many counts were recorded for this clonotype. The chain links TRBV7-9 to TRBJ1-2, with a possible D match to TRBD1 (5 bases). Germline assignment: CDR1 SEHNR and CDR2 FQNEAQ (reference sequence). CDR3 length: 14 residues. Trimming removed 6 bases at V and 8 bases at J, with 19 bases between. CDR3 coding DNA: TGTGCCAGCAGAAAGGTTGGGGCGTTATGGGGCTACACCTTC. This gives the protein CASRKVGALWGYTF.

This clonotype was counted ten times or more. V is TRBV12-3 or TRBV12-4 and J is TRBJ1-2, with a weak D call TRBD1 (6 bases). V shed 2 bases and J shed 8 bases, with 12 bases lying between them. This CDR3 comprises 13 residues. DNA of the CDR3: TGTGCCAGCAGTTTACGATCAGGGGCAGGCTACACCTTC. It specifies CASSLRSGAGYTF.

A note on this clonotype: Since a much larger clone is just one base distant, this may be a read error. Written as DNA, the CDR3 is TGTGCCGGCAGCTCGCTTAGCGGGGGAGCAGATACGCAGTATTTT. It encodes CAGSSLSGGADTQYF. The chain links TRBV11-2 to TRBJ2-3, with TRBD2 matching over 9 bases. In germline, CDR1 is SGHAT, CDR2 FQNNGV. CDR3 size: 15 residues.

In this sample, this clonotype turned up many times. V gene TRBV29-1 combines with J gene TRBJ2-7, with TRBD2 matching over 10 bases. After removal of 6 bases from V and 2 bases from J, the junction contained 4 bases not matched to a gene. CDR1 and CDR2 (germline): SQVTM, ANQGSEA. The CDR3 spans 13 residues. The CDR3 DNA is TGCAGCGTGGGGACTAGCGAAGCCTACGAGCAGTACTTC. Translation gives CSVGTSEAYEQYF.